The rows below give T cell receptor beta chains drawn from one sample of a study of identical twins. TCRdb fed the 5' RACE reads into MiXCR, producing one record per CDR3 protein. The table records some 500,000 distinct CDR3 sequences, 14% of them present only once. This sample was also put to use in a study of yellow fever vaccine responses in identical twins.

The specimen sequenced was CD4+ T cells sorted from blood. The receptors here all came from a woman aged 18-35 years in good health. CDR3s include the opening cysteine and the closing phenylalanine or tryptophan. The D gene is left open where the match is weak. Size tells how often a clone was seen (once, few, many) or the class of an expanded clone, and some rows leave it out.

v_call	j_call	cdr3_length	clone_size	d_call	cdr3_aa	cdr3_nt
TRBV10-3	TRBJ2-4	16	few	.	CAISESGQRANNIQYF	TGTGCCATCAGTGAGTCGGGCCAGCGAGCTAATAACATTCAGTACTTC
TRBV3-1	TRBJ2-2	17	.	TRBD2	CASSSTSGAANTGELFF	TGTGCCAGCAGCTCCACTAGCGGAGCCGCGAACACCGGGGAGCTGTTTTTT
TRBV4-3	TRBJ2-7	16	few	TRBD2	CASSQASLAGGYEQYF	TGCGCCAGCAGCCAAGCCTCACTAGCGGGAGGTTACGAGCAGTACTTC
TRBV5-1	TRBJ2-7	14	.	.	CASSLGASRYEQYF	TGCGCCAGCAGCTTGGGAGCGAGCCGTTACGAGCAGTACTTC
TRBV11-3	TRBJ2-1	15	.	.	CASSLNPIPYNEQFF	TGTGCCAGCAGCTTAAACCCGATCCCCTACAATGAGCAGTTCTTC
TRBV9	TRBJ2-5	19	.	TRBD1	CASSVATPGTGGNQETQYF	TGTGCCAGCAGCGTAGCGACCCCCGGGACAGGGGGTAACCAAGAGACCCAGTACTTC
TRBV11-2	TRBJ2-7	15	.	TRBD1	CASSLTGAYDYEQYF	TGTGCCAGCAGTTTGACAGGGGCTTATGATTACGAGCAGTACTTC
TRBV27	TRBJ2-3	15	many	TRBD1	CASSSGTGHTDTQYF	TGTGCCAGCAGTTCCGGGACAGGTCACACAGATACGCAGTATTTT
TRBV14	TRBJ2-7	12	many	.	CASGWDSYEQYF	TGTGCCAGCGGATGGGATTCTTACGAGCAGTACTTC
TRBV28	TRBJ2-5	16	.	TRBD1	CASSSTGGQGGETQYF	TGTGCCAGCAGTAGTACTGGAGGACAGGGAGGAGAGACCCAGTACTTC
TRBV10-1	TRBJ2-1	14	.	TRBD2	CASSETGRGDEQFF	TGCGCCAGCAGTGAGACAGGGCGGGGGGATGAGCAGTTCTTC
TRBV7-9	TRBJ2-1	13	.	TRBD2	CASGASGWNEQFF	TGTGCCAGCGGGGCTAGCGGTTGGAATGAGCAGTTCTTC
TRBV6-1	TRBJ2-2	13	few	.	CASRRGGTGELFF	TGTGCCAGCAGACGAGGGGGCACCGGGGAGCTGTTTTTT
TRBV5-1	TRBJ2-7	14	.	TRBD1	CASSMGQGGHEQYF	TGCGCCAGCAGCATGGGACAGGGTGGGCACGAGCAGTACTTC
TRBV30	TRBJ2-7	15	few	.	CAWGWGGQRGYEQYF	TGTGCCTGGGGATGGGGAGGACAAAGGGGCTACGAGCAGTACTTC
TRBV7-2	TRBJ2-3	17	few	TRBD2	CASSLVSLAGSTDTQYF	TGTGCCAGCAGCTTAGTGTCACTAGCGGGAAGCACAGATACGCAGTATTTT
TRBV7-6	TRBJ1-2	12	.	.	CASSRSDRILAF	TGTGCCAGCAGCCGTTCCGACCGAATCCTGGCCTTC
TRBV7-2	TRBJ2-3	15	few	.	CASSFRRGAIDTQYF	TGTGCCAGCAGCTTTAGGAGGGGGGCAATAGATACGCAGTATTTT
TRBV10-3	TRBJ2-5	14	few	TRBD1	CAISPTGAQETQYF	TGTGCCATCAGTCCGACAGGGGCCCAAGAGACCCAGTACTTC
TRBV28	TRBJ2-1	17	few	TRBD2	CASSFTSGGAYRNEQFF	TGTGCCAGCAGTTTCACAAGCGGGGGGGCCTATCGGAATGAGCAGTTCTTC
TRBV11-3	TRBJ2-1	15	.	TRBD2	CASSFGGAGGNEQFF	TGTGCCAGCAGCTTCGGTGGAGCGGGAGGTAATGAGCAGTTCTTC
TRBV5-5	TRBJ2-1	16	few	.	CASSLGRQRTYNEQFF	TGTGCCAGCAGCTTAGGTCGACAGAGAACTTACAATGAGCAGTTCTTC
TRBV5-1	TRBJ2-4	14	few	.	CASSLEVSKNIQYF	TGCGCCAGCAGCCTGGAGGTGTCCAAAAACATTCAGTACTTC
TRBV30	TRBJ2-1	17	.	.	CAWSGSFGAASYNEQFF	TGTGCCTGGAGTGGAAGTTTCGGGGCGGCCTCCTACAATGAGCAGTTCTTC